Listed below are T cell receptor beta chains from one sample, sequenced in a study of shared clonotypes between healthy human individuals. Only in-frame clones appear in the TCRdb table, and some are missing; sequencing was by immunoSEQ multiplex PCR. The table records 2 million to 2.5 million clones, roughly 92% of them present only once. Sequenced: naive CD4+ T cells from PBMCs. The receptors here all came from a man between 18 and 35 years old in good health. Some clones in this sample may be carry-over from other donors' samples. Both conserved end residues are part of each CDR3. Each record gives: V gene, D gene, J gene, CDR3 protein, CDR3 DNA. The D gene is left open where the match is weak.

V: TRBV29-1; D: .; J: TRBJ1-2; CDR3: CSASDRAYGYTF; DNA: TGCAGCGCCTCAGACAGAGCCTATGGCTACACCTTC
V: TRBV6-1; D: .; J: TRBJ1-1; CDR3: CASNIGSNTEAFF; DNA: TGTGCCAGCAATATCGGTTCGAACACTGAAGCTTTCTTT
V: TRBV18; D: .; J: TRBJ1-2; CDR3: CASSPSLTALNYGYTF; DNA: TGTGCCAGCTCACCTTCTTTGACAGCTCTTAACTATGGCTACACCTTC
V: TRBV28; D: .; J: TRBJ1-1; CDR3: CASSLPVLNTEAFF; DNA: TGTGCCAGCAGTTTACCGGTACTGAACACTGAAGCTTTCTTT
V: TRBV7-2; D: .; J: TRBJ2-7; CDR3: CASSPGQSYEQYF; DNA: TGTGCCAGCAGCCCTGGACAGTCCTACGAGCAGTACTTC
V: TRBV29-1; D: TRBD1; J: TRBJ2-7; CDR3: CSVSRTGTSEQYF; DNA: TGCAGCGTTTCTCGGACAGGGACCTCCGAGCAGTACTTC
V: TRBV11-3; D: TRBD2; J: TRBJ2-1; CDR3: CASSLSSGRRNEQFF; DNA: TGTGCCAGCAGCTTAAGCAGCGGGAGGCGTAATGAGCAGTTCTTC
V: TRBV19; D: .; J: TRBJ1-2; CDR3: CASSTGGGTALALHNYGYTF; DNA: TGTGCCAGTAGTACAGGAGGGGGGACCGCGTTGGCCCTTCATAACTATGGCTACACCTTC
V: TRBV7-9; D: .; J: TRBJ2-5; CDR3: CASSLRQPQETQYF; DNA: TGTGCCAGCAGCTTACGGCAGCCTCAAGAGACCCAGTACTTC
V: TRBV28; D: TRBD1; J: TRBJ1-1; CDR3: CASSGTGEWSEAFF; DNA: TGTGCCAGCAGCGGGACAGGGGAATGGTCTGAAGCTTTCTTT
V: TRBV5-1; D: TRBD1; J: TRBJ2-1; CDR3: CASSSGQGYEQFF; DNA: TGCGCCAGCAGCTCCGGACAGGGCTATGAGCAGTTCTTC
V: TRBV5-1; D: .; J: TRBJ2-3; CDR3: CASSLSRGSTDTQYF; DNA: TGCGCCAGCAGCTTGTCTCGGGGAAGCACAGATACGCAGTATTTT
V: TRBV14; D: .; J: TRBJ1-4; CDR3: CASSPRLNSREKLFF; DNA: TGTGCCAGCAGCCCCCGACTAAACTCAAGGGAAAAACTGTTTTTT